What follows are 27 T cell receptor beta chains derived from one specimen sequenced in a study of blood T cell repertoires in COVID-19. Sequenced by immunoSEQ multiplex PCR; TCRdb stores in-frame clones only, minus some. Of about 270,000 clones in the sample, 80% to 90% are singletons; the top ten hold roughly 4.3%. The sample comprised PBMCs or T cells enriched from blood (not recorded which). The origin of the receptors is a woman aged 30 to 39 with acute COVID-19.

The rearrangement links TRBV3-1 (or the pseudogene TRBV3-2) to TRBJ2-3; 9 bases map to TRBD2. Germline CDR1 is LGHDT and CDR2 is YNNKEL (reference sequence). There are 17 residues in the CDR3. The J segment lost 5 bases and the V segment lost 6 bases, leaving 15 bases of the junction unmatched. The CDR3 DNA reads as TGTGCCAGCAGTCCCCCCAGGCTAGCGGGGCGGGGAGATACGCAGTATTTT. Amino acids: CASSPPRLAGRGDTQYF.

This chain uses TRBV29-1 with TRBJ1-1, with D maybe TRBD1 (5 bases). From germline, CDR1 is SQVTM and CDR2 ANQGSEA. V lost 5 bases and J 0 bases, leaving 13 bases between the germline ends. The CDR3 runs 14 residues. CDR3 DNA: TGCAGCGTTCAAACTCAGGGATTGAACACTGAAGCTTTCTTT. Amino acid sequence: CSVQTQGLNTEAFF. Filled out from reference TRBV29-1 and TRBJ1-1, the complete variable domain reads SAVISQKPSRDICQRGTSLTIQCQVDSQVTMMFWYRQQPGQSLTLIATANQGSEATYESGFVIDKFPISRPNLTFSTLTVSNMSPEDSSIYLCSVQTQGLNTEAFFGQGTRLTVV.

This chain uses TRBV11-2 with TRBJ2-7; unclear D gene. V shed 7 bases and J shed 2 bases, with 12 bases lying between them. The CDR3 is 13 residues long. Per the germline V gene, CDR1 is SGHAT and CDR2 is FQNNGV. For the CDR3, the DNA is TGTGCCAGCACAGGTACAGCCACCTACGAGCAGTACTTC. It encodes CASTGTATYEQYF.

The J gene is TRBJ2-7, the V gene TRBV6-4, with 13 bases fitting TRBD2. The CDR3 runs 15 residues. Germline V gene sequence: CDR1 MRHNA, CDR2 SNTAGT. J lost 2 bases, V lost 4 bases, and 2 bases had no gene match. CDR3 nucleotides: TGTGCCAGCAGTGCGGGACTAGCGGGACCCTACGAGCAGTACTTC. This codes for CASSAGLAGPYEQYF.

This chain uses TRBV6-1 with TRBJ2-3; TRBD2 aligns across 14 bases. CDR1 is MNHNS and CDR2 is SASEGT in the germline V gene. The CDR3 totals 22 residues. The V segment lost 0 bases and the J segment 0 bases; nucleotides outside the gene matches: 14. In DNA, the CDR3 is TGTGCCAGCAGTGAAGCGCGATATGTGACTAGCGGGAGGGCCAGTAGCACAGATACGCAGTATTTT. The encoded protein is CASSEARYVTSGRASSTDTQYF.

In its sample, this clone was seen once. This chain connects TRBV5-8 to TRBJ2-1; TRBD2 agrees at 12 bases. Germline V gene sequence: CDR1 SGHTS, CDR2 YDEGEE. V dropped 0 bases and J dropped 3; count of bases not matched to a gene: 10. The CDR3 spans 19 residues. CDR3 sequence: CASSLGLAGVGVGYNEQFF. Here the CDR3 DNA reads TGTGCCAGCAGCTTGGGACTAGCGGGAGTAGGGGTAGGCTACAATGAGCAGTTCTTC.

This rearrangement joins TRBV19 to TRBJ2-3; possibly TRBD2 for D (6 bases). Between the trimmed V and J ends, which lost 5 bases and 2 bases, there was a span of 17 bases. The germline CDR1 and CDR2 sequences are LNHDA and SQIVND (reference sequence). This CDR3 has 16 residues. CDR3 in amino acids: CASSARQERATDTQYF. In DNA form, the CDR3 reads TGTGCCAGTAGTGCGCGCCAAGAGCGGGCCACAGATACGCAGTATTTT.

This clone was detected ten times or more. Additional DNA sequences in this sample encode the identical CDR3. The J gene is TRBJ1-1, the V gene TRBV19; 9 bases align to TRBD1. The CDR3 covers 15 residues. CDR1 and CDR2 from the germline V gene are LNHDA and SQIVND (reference sequence). The trim removed 8 bases at V and 3 bases at J, leaving 10 bases unmatched. The CDR3 DNA follows: TGTGCCAGTTCGCCAAGGACAGGGGTCTACACTGAAGCTTTCTTT. This sequence encodes CASSPRTGVYTEAFF. Variable domain in full (rest from reference TRBV19 and TRBJ1-1): DGGITQSPKYLFRKEGQNVTLSCEQNLNHDAMYWYRQDPGQGLRLIYYSQIVNDFQKGDIAEGYSVSREKKESFPLTVTSAQKNPTAFYLCASSPRTGVYTEAFFGQGTRLTVV.

The chain is built from TRBV20-1 and TRBJ1-6; 9 nucleotides match TRBD1. In germline, CDR1 is DFQATT, CDR2 SNEGSKA (reference sequence). V lost 3 bases, J lost 4 bases, and 16 bases stayed unmatched. The CDR3 is 19 residues long. CDR3 DNA: TGCAGTGCTAGTAAACCGGGGACAGGGCCCCACCTTTATAATTCACCCCTCCACTTT. Its translation is CSASKPGTGPHLYNSPLHF.

This sequence joins TRBV29-1 and TRBJ1-2, with D maybe TRBD1 (5 bases). Germline CDR1 reads SQVTM; CDR2 reads ANQGSEA. This CDR3 contains 14 residues. Trimming removed 5 bases from V and 4 bases from J, with 17 bases in between. CDR3 region: CSVSENTGGYGYTF. CDR3 in DNA: TGCAGCGTTTCTGAAAATACGGGGGGCTATGGCTACACCTTC.

This chain connects TRBV2 to TRBJ1-5, with D maybe TRBD1 (6 bases). V lost 6 bases, J lost 4 bases, and 13 bases lay in between. The CDR3 has 14 residues. Germline assignment: CDR1 SNHLY and CDR2 FYNNEI. The CDR3 is CASSPTGMNQPQHF. CDR3 nucleotides: TGTGCCAGCAGCCCTACAGGGATGAATCAGCCCCAGCATTTT.

The chain links TRBV2 to TRBJ2-7; D is unclear. The V gene lost 6 bases and the J gene lost 0 bases, with 9 bases spanning the gap. CDR3 length: 13 residues. Germline CDR1 SNHLY, CDR2 FYNNEI. The CDR3 here is CASRPSSSYEQYF. The CDR3 coding sequence is TGTGCCAGCAGGCCTTCCAGCTCCTACGAGCAGTACTTC.

This chain joins TRBV14 and TRBJ2-3; D might be TRBD2 (5 bases). This CDR3 is 14 amino acids long. Per the germline V gene, CDR1 is SGHDN and CDR2 is FVKESK. V lost 4 bases and J 3 bases, leaving 11 bases between the germline ends. For the CDR3, the DNA is TGTGCCAGCAGCCGGGAGCTTGGAACAGATACGCAGTATTTT. It encodes CASSRELGTDTQYF. The full variable domain, completed using reference TRBV14 and TRBJ2-3, is EAGVTQFPSHSVIEKGQTVTLRCDPISGHDNLYWYRRVMGKEIKFLLHFVKESKQDESGMPNNRFLAERTGGTYSTLKVQPAELEDSGVYFCASSRELGTDTQYFGPGTRLTVL.

The rearrangement uses TRBV28 and TRBJ2-5, with D possibly matching TRBD2 (5 bases). This CDR3 is built from 14 residues. V was cut by 9 bases and J by 2 bases, with 16 bases left in between. Germline V CDR1 and CDR2: MDHEN, SYDVKM. The CDR3 nucleotides read TGTGCCAGTTTCCCCAGCGGTAAACAAGAGACCCAGTACTTC. Its translation: CASFPSGKQETQYF.

This rearrangement joins TRBV6-5 to TRBJ1-4; tentative D call: TRBD1 (6 bases). This CDR3 is 15 amino acids long. Germline V gene sequence: CDR1 MNHEY, CDR2 SVGAGI. The V and J ends lost 6 bases and 8 bases respectively, with 19 bases between them. CDR3 amino acids: CASRTVTGYGEKLFF. The CDR3 region has the DNA TGTGCCAGCAGGACCGTGACAGGATACGGAGAAAAACTGTTTTTT.

The chain links TRBV6-5 to TRBJ2-3, with TRBD2 identical over 8 bases. With V trimmed by 6 bases and J by 3 bases, 5 bases remained unmatched. The CDR3 loop spans 14 amino acids. Per germline, CDR1 MNHEY and CDR2 SVGAGI. The DNA for the CDR3 is TGTGCCAGCAGAGCGGGAGAACGGACAGATACGCAGTATTTT. Its translation: CASRAGERTDTQYF.

The rearrangement links TRBV27 to TRBJ2-7; TRBD2 aligns across 9 bases. The CDR3 spans 15 residues. In germline, CDR1 is MNHEY, CDR2 SMNVEV (reference sequence). V lost 8 bases and J lost 0; bases outside the gene matches: 8. The CDR3 DNA sequence: TGTGCCAGCGGTAGTGCTAGCGGGACCTCCTACGAGCAGTACTTC. Translated, it gives CASGSASGTSYEQYF.

This clone was found once. The chain carries TRBV27 and TRBJ1-2; 10 bases line up with TRBD1. The CDR3 runs 15 residues. The ends lost 0 bases at V and 4 bases at J; junction bases unmatched: 2. Germline CDR1 MNHEY, CDR2 SMNVEV (reference sequence). The CDR3 nucleotides read TGTGCCAGCAGTTTATCGACAGGGGGCGTCTATGGCTACACCTTC. It specifies CASSLSTGGVYGYTF.

The chain is built from TRBV18 and TRBJ1-1; D is unclear. Germline V lookup: CDR1 KGHSH, CDR2 LQKENI. With 3 bases removed from V and 3 bases from J, the gap between germline ends came to 11 bases. This CDR3 has 14 amino acids. CDR3 sequence reads: CASSPVGWDTEAFF. CDR3 sequence (DNA): TGTGCCAGCTCACCTGTCGGGTGGGACACTGAAGCTTTCTTT.

The chain has TRBV27 and TRBJ1-1; D might be TRBD1 (5 bases). CDR1 and CDR2 (germline): MNHEY, SMNVEV (reference sequence). The CDR3 sequence is 13 residues long. The ends were cut back, 3 bases at V and 5 bases at J, with 10 bases in the middle. CDR3 region: CASSFDGGTEAFF. CDR3 in DNA: TGTGCCAGCAGTTTCGATGGGGGGACTGAAGCTTTCTTT.

This chain uses TRBV12-5 with TRBJ2-2; 14 nucleotides match TRBD2. Germline V lookup: CDR1 LGHNT, CDR2 FRNRAP. Germline trimming cut 3 bases from V and 3 bases from J; bases unmatched to any gene: 15. The CDR3 is 21 amino acids. The CDR3 DNA reads TGTGCTAGTGGTTTATCAGTGAAAAGGACTAGCGGGAGGTTGGACACCGGGGAGCTGTTTTTT. Its protein is CASGLSVKRTSGRLDTGELFF.

V usage is TRBV6-2 or TRBV6-3 and J usage is TRBJ1-3; D not resolved. Trimming removed 0 bases at V and 0 bases at J, with 9 bases between. The CDR3 spans 16 residues. Germline assignment: CDR1 MNHEY and CDR2 SVGEGT. This CDR3 reads CASSYSPGSSGNTIYF. In DNA form, the CDR3 reads TGTGCCAGCAGTTACTCGCCGGGATCCTCTGGAAACACCATATATTTT.

The V gene is TRBV5-1, the J gene TRBJ1-6; weak D call: TRBD1 (5 bases). The V end lost 4 bases, the J end lost 9 bases, and 11 bases lay between the germline ends. From germline, CDR1 is SGHRS and CDR2 YFSETQ. The CDR3 is 13 residues long. The CDR3 sequence is CASSTGHLSPLHF. The CDR3 region has the DNA TGCGCCAGCAGCACAGGACATCTTTCACCCCTCCACTTT. Using reference TRBV5-1 and TRBJ1-6 for the parts outside the CDR3, the full variable domain is KAGVTQTPRYLIKTRGQQVTLSCSPISGHRSVSWYQQTPGQGLQFLFEYFSETQRNKGNFPGRFSGRQFSNSRSEMNVSTLELGDSALYLCASSTGHLSPLHFGNGTRLTVT.

The genes are TRBV5-1 and TRBJ1-4; D uncertain. Deletions cut 4 bases from V and 0 bases from J, with 4 bases between. The germline V gene has CDR1 SGHRS and CDR2 YFSETQ. This CDR3 is 13 amino acids long. CDR3 DNA sequence: TGCGCCAGCAGCCAAACAACTAATGAAAAACTGTTTTTT. This encodes CASSQTTNEKLFF.

This chain connects TRBV6-6 to TRBJ2-7; 10 bases map to TRBD1. The germline V gene encodes CDR1 MNHNY and CDR2 SVGAGI (reference sequence). V dropped 5 bases and J dropped 7; count of bases not matched to a gene: 11. CDR3 length equals 15 residues. The CDR3 protein is CASSPTGTGVREQYF. The CDR3 DNA sequence: TGTGCCAGCAGTCCAACCGGGACAGGGGTTCGGGAGCAGTACTTC.

The gene calls are TRBV20-1 and TRBJ1-2; tentatively, D is TRBD1 (5 bases). Germline CDR1 reads DFQATT; CDR2 reads SNEGSKA (reference sequence). V lost 6 bases to trimming and J lost 6 bases, with 8 bases between them. The CDR3 consists of 10 residues. This CDR3 reads CSAPGNGYTF. The CDR3, as DNA: TGCAGTGCCCCAGGGAATGGCTACACCTTC.

This clone appeared once. The chain combines TRBV18 with TRBJ1-5; D is perhaps TRBD1 (5 bases). Germline V gene lookup returns CDR1 KGHSH and CDR2 LQKENI. V was cut by 6 bases and J by 0 bases, with 12 bases left in between. The CDR3 sequence is 15 residues long. The CDR3 DNA is TGTGCCAGCTCTCAGGACACCGGTAGCAATCAGCCCCAGCATTTT. Translated, it gives CASSQDTGSNQPQHF.